This entry is about one T cell receptor (beta chain). Germline loops: CDR1 SGHRS, CDR2 YFSETQ. This CDR3 is 14 amino acids long. The V gene end was trimmed by 0 bases and the J gene end by 7 bases; junction bases not matched to a gene: 7. Seattle patients were enrolled while actively infected and followed longitudinally. This entry comes from a study of blood T cell repertoires in COVID-19. In the original workflow: Amplification of reference gene primers provided the estimated nucleated cell counts. Libraries were prepared by immunoSEQ multiplex PCR; TCRdb keeps only in-frame clonotypes and omits some of them. From that table come the V and J calls and clone size; the DNA was used to work out D and trimming. Of about 390,000 clones in the sample, approximately 89% were seen once.

J is TRBJ2-7 and V is TRBV5-1; TRBD1 agrees at 7 bases. The clonotype originates from a woman aged 55 to 70 with COVID-19, enrolled during active disease. The sequenced sample was peripheral blood. The CDR3, as DNA: TGCGCCAGCAGCTTGGTTTCAGGGGGATTGGAGCAGTACTTC. Its translation: CASSLVSGGLEQYF.